A single sample gave rise to the 7 T cell receptor beta chains below, sequenced in a study of T cell responses to AZD1222 COVID-19 vaccine. The assay was immunoSEQ multiplex PCR, and TCRdb's table has in-frame clones only and misses some. The table has about 200,000 clones, 85% to 95% seen once. The material was peripheral blood, obtained 28 days after the second AZD1222 dose. The receptors derive from an adult who received the AZD1222 COVID-19 vaccine.

The J gene is TRBJ2-1, the V gene TRBV2, with D perhaps assigned TRBD1 or TRBD2 (5 bases each). Trimming took 8 bases from V and 13 from J, leaving 12 bases between them. CDR1 is SNHLY, CDR2 FYNNEI, per germline. This CDR3 is 10 amino acids long. CDR3 sequence reads: CASQRTFQFF. The CDR3 coding sequence is TGTGCCAGCCAGCGGACATTCCAGTTCTTC.

V gene TRBV3-1 (or the pseudogene TRBV3-2) combines with J gene TRBJ1-2; 9 bases are shared with TRBD1. J was trimmed by 7 bases and V by 8 bases; bases with no gene match: 17. This CDR3 has 16 amino acids. The germline V gene encodes CDR1 LGHDT and CDR2 YNNKEL (reference sequence). CDR3 region: CASRTQGAIGVGGYTF. The DNA of the CDR3 is TGTGCCAGCCGAACACAGGGGGCAATTGGGGTCGGTGGCTACACCTTC.

This chain joins TRBV6-2 or TRBV6-3 and TRBJ1-1; D perhaps matches TRBD1 (5 bases). Trimming stripped 6 bases from V and 4 bases from J, with 12 bases between. Per germline, CDR1 MNHEY and CDR2 SVGEGT. The CDR3 is 13 residues long. The CDR3 nucleotides read TGTGCCAGCAGCCGCCGGAGGGGCACTGAAGCTTTCTTT. This encodes CASSRRRGTEAFF.

The J gene is TRBJ2-7, the V gene TRBV2; D assignment may be TRBD1 or TRBD2 (6 bases each). The germline V gene has CDR1 SNHLY and CDR2 FYNNEI. The CDR3 covers 14 residues. Deletions cut 9 bases from V and 3 bases from J, with 18 bases between. The CDR3 DNA follows: TGTGCCAGGGGGGAGGTCGGACAGAACTACGAGCAGTACTTC. Amino acids: CARGEVGQNYEQYF.

The gene calls are TRBV3-1 (or the pseudogene TRBV3-2) and TRBJ2-5; D ambiguous. There are 12 residues in the CDR3. CDR1 LGHDT and CDR2 YNNKEL come from the germline V gene (reference sequence). V lost 2 bases and J lost 5, with 6 bases in between. CDR3 DNA sequence: TGTGCCAGCAGCCAAATCCCGGAGACCCAGTACTTC. It is translated as CASSQIPETQYF.

About this clone: This sample includes further DNA sequences coding for the same CDR3. This chain uses TRBV20-1 with TRBJ1-2, with no clear D. The CDR3 extends over 10 amino acids. Germline assignment: CDR1 DFQATT and CDR2 SNEGSKA (reference sequence). Trimming left V 6 bases short and J 2 bases short, with 4 bases between. CDR3 nucleotides: TGCAGTGCGGCGAACTATGGCTACACCTTC. Encoded protein: CSAANYGYTF.

V is TRBV5-1 and J is TRBJ2-5; possibly TRBD2 for D (6 bases). The CDR3 is made up of 15 amino acids. The ends were cut back, 4 bases at V and 1 base at J, with 14 bases in the middle. CDR1 SGHRS and CDR2 YFSETQ come from the germline V gene. The CDR3 loop reads CASSPSGHGQETQYF. The DNA for the CDR3 is TGCGCCAGCAGCCCGAGCGGGCATGGCCAAGAGACCCAGTACTTC.